This TCR beta chain originates from a study of read filtering for tumor transcriptome and immune sequencing. Study-level information: Patients were some 16 male and approximately 14 female, mean age around 66 years, range about 45 to 85.

Many counts were recorded for this clonotype. Its cognate antigen is unknown. Losses at the gene ends were 5 bases for V and 4 bases for J; bases not matched to a gene: 4. This CDR3 is built from 13 residues. Per the germline V gene, CDR1 is SGHRS and CDR2 is YFSETQ. From approximately 430 ng of RNA, a library with molecular barcoded alpha/delta and beta/gamma adaptors was made. One entry per CDR3 protein results from TCRdb running MiXCR on the reads. The sample holds 40,000 or so distinct CDR3 sequences, 14% seen once. Study-wide points: IR-seq and RNA-seq agreed better without single-read clonotypes. Single-read clonotypes: 80% to 90% of IR-seq clonotypes (about 4% of reads), around three quarters of RNA-seq clonotypes (around 48% of reads).

This sequence originates from a donor at least 40 years old with multiple myeloma. The V and J genes are TRBV5-1 and TRBJ1-2, with TRBD1 matching 8 bases. Sample: a population of CD138-negative cells sorted from bone marrow. CDR3 in DNA: TGCGCCAGCAGTTCAGGGGGCATCTATGGCTACACCTTC. Translated: CASSSGGIYGYTF.